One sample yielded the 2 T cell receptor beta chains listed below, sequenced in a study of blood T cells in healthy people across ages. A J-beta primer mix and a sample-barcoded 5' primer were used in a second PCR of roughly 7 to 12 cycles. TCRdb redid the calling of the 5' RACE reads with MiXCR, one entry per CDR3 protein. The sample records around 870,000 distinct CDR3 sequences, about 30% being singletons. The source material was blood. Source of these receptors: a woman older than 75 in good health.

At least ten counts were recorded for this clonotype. The CDR3 is CSAQDVGVGEKLFF. CDR3 DNA: TGCAGTGCACAAGACGTGGGGGTGGGCGAAAAACTGTTTTTT. J is TRBJ1-4 and V is TRBV20-1, with D perhaps TRBD1 (5 bases). The CDR3 is made up of 14 amino acids. In germline, CDR1 is DFQATT, CDR2 SNEGSKA (reference sequence). Trimming took off 6 bases at V and 8 bases at J, with 19 bases between the two ends.

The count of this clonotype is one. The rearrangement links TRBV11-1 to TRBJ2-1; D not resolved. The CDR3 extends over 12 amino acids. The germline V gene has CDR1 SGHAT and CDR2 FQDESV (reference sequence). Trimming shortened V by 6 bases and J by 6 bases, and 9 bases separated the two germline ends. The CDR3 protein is CASRHAGNEQFF. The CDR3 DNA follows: TGTGCCAGCAGGCACGCAGGCAATGAGCAGTTCTTC. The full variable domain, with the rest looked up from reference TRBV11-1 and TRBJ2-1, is EAEVAQSPRYKITEKSQAVAFWCDPISGHATLYWYRQILGQGPELLVQFQDESVVDDSQLPKDRFSAERLKGVDSTLKIQPAELGDSAMYLCASRHAGNEQFFGPGTRLTVL.